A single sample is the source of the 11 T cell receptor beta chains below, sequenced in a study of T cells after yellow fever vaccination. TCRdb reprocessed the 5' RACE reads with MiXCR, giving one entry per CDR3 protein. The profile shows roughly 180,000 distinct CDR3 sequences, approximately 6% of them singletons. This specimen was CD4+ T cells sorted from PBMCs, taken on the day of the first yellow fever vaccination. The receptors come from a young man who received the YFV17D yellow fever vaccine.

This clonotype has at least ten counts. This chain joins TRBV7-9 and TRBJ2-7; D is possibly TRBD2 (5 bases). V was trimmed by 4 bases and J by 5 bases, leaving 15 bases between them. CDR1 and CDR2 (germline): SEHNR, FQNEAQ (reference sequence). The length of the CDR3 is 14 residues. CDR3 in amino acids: CASSSAGTGNEQYV. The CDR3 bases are TGTGCCAGCAGCTCAGCAGGCACCGGGAACGAGCAGTACGTC.

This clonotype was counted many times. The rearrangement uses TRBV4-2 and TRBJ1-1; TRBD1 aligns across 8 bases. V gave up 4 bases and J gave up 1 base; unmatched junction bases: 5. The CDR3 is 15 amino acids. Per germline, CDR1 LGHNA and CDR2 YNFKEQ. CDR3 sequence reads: CASSRPGQANTEAFF. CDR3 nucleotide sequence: TGTGCCAGCAGCCGACCGGGACAGGCGAACACTGAAGCTTTCTTT.

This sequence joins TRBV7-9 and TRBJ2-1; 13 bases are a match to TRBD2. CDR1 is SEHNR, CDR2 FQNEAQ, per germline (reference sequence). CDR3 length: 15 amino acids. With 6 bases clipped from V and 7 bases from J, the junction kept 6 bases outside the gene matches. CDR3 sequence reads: CASRAGTSGANEQFF. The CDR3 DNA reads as TGTGCCAGCAGGGCCGGGACTAGCGGGGCTAATGAGCAGTTCTTC.

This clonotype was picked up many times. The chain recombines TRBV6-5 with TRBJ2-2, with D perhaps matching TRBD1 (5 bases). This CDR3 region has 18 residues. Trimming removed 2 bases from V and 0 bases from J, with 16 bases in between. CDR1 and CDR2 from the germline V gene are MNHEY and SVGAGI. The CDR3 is CASSYTSVSRANTGELFF. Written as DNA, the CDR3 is TGTGCCAGCAGTTACACGTCCGTTTCCAGGGCGAACACCGGGGAGCTGTTTTTT.

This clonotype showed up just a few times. CDR3 region: CASSIGQRGDGYTF. The CDR3 DNA reads as TGTGCCAGTAGTATCGGACAGAGAGGTGATGGCTACACCTTC. The J gene is TRBJ1-2, the V gene TRBV19; D perhaps matches TRBD1 (6 bases). Germline loops: CDR1 LNHDA, CDR2 SQIVND (reference sequence). V gave up 3 bases and J gave up 6 bases, with 14 bases separating them. The CDR3 is 14 residues long.

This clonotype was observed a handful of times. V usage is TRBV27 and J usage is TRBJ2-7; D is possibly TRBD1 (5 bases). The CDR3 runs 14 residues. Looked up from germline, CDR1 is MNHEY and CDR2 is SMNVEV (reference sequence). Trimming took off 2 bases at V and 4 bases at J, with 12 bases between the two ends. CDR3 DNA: TGTGCCAGCAGTTTAAGGGGCGCCGAATACGAGCAGTACTTC. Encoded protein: CASSLRGAEYEQYF.

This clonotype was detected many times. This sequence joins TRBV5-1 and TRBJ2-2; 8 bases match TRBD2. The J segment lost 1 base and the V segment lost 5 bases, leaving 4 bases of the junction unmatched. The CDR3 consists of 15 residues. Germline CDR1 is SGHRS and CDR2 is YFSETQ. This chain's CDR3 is CASRAGEGNTGELFF. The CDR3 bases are TGCGCCAGCAGAGCGGGAGAGGGGAACACCGGGGAGCTGTTTTTT.

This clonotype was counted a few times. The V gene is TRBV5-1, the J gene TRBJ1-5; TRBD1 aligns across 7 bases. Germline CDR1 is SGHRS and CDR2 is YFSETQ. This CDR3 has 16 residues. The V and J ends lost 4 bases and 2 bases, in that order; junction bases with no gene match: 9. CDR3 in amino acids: CASSVGGGGGNQPQHF. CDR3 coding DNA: TGCGCCAGCAGCGTGGGAGGGGGCGGCGGCAATCAGCCCCAGCATTTT.

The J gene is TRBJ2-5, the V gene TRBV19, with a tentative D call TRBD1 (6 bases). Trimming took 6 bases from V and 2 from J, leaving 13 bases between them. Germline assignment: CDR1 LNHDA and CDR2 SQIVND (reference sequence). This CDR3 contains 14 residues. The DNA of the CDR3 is TGTGCCAGTAGGTTAGACAGGTGGCAAGAGACCCAGTACTTC. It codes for CASRLDRWQETQYF.

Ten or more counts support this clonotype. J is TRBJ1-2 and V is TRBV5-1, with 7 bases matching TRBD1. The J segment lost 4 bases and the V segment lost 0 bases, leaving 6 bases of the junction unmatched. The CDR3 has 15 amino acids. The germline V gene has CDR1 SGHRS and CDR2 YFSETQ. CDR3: CASSLEGGEGYGYTF. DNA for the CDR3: TGCGCCAGCAGCTTGGAAGGGGGCGAGGGCTATGGCTACACCTTC.

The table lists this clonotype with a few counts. The CDR3 nucleotides are TGTGCCAGCACAGGGTTTAGCTCCTACGAGCAGTACTTC. This gives the protein CASTGFSSYEQYF. The chain combines TRBV6-1 with TRBJ2-7; weak D call: TRBD1 (5 bases). Germline CDR1 reads MNHNS; CDR2 reads SASEGT. The CDR3 is made up of 13 amino acids. V lost 7 bases and J 0 bases, leaving 10 bases between the germline ends.